Presented here are 26 T cell receptor beta chains from one specimen sequenced in a study of cytomegalovirus exposure and HLA in healthy donors. PCR involved 60 Vbeta and 13 Jbeta primers. Data came from immunoSEQ multiplex PCR; TCRdb stores just in-frame clones and leaves some out. The data contain 65,000 to 70,000 clones, about 70% of them singletons. Sequenced sample: PBMCs. These receptors originate from a woman aged 30 to 39 in good health and CMV-seronegative.

Only one count was recorded for this clone. The genes are TRBV5-1 and TRBJ1-4; no clear D. The CDR3 covers 14 residues. CDR1 and CDR2 from the germline V gene are SGHRS and YFSETQ. Trimming pared 4 bases from V and 0 bases from J, leaving 7 bases between. This CDR3 reads CASSPVATNEKLFF. The CDR3 nucleotides are TGCGCCAGCAGCCCGGTTGCAACTAATGAAAAACTGTTTTTT.

The rearrangement links TRBV7-3 to TRBJ2-3; 9 bases agree with TRBD1. J gave up 5 bases and V 5 bases, and 8 bases lay outside the gene matches. The CDR3 consists of 15 residues. Germline CDR1 is SGHTA and CDR2 is FQGTGA. As DNA, the CDR3 is TGTGCCAGCAGCCTACGACAGGGGGAGTTAGATACGCAGTATTTT. Translated, it gives CASSLRQGELDTQYF.

This clone has just one count. This chain joins TRBV30 and TRBJ2-5; 8 bases are a match to TRBD1. Germline lookup yields CDR1 GTSNPN and CDR2 SVGIG (reference sequence). The CDR3 has 15 amino acids. J was trimmed by 5 bases and V by 0 bases; bases with no gene match: 8. The CDR3: CAWSVRTGRSETQYF. CDR3 nucleotides: TGTGCCTGGAGTGTACGGACAGGGCGGTCCGAGACCCAGTACTTC.

This clone has only a few counts. The chain combines TRBV10-3 with TRBJ1-1, with 7 bases aligning to TRBD1. Germline V gene sequence: CDR1 ENHRY, CDR2 SYGVKD. The junction had 6 bases not matched to a gene; V was cut back by 6 bases and J by 5 bases. The length of the CDR3 is 13 residues. The CDR3: CAIRAGGGTEAFF. For the CDR3, the DNA is TGTGCCATCAGGGCAGGGGGTGGTACTGAAGCTTTCTTT.

This clone was seen only once. V usage is TRBV6-6 and J usage is TRBJ2-3; 8 nucleotides align to TRBD2. The CDR3 runs 16 residues. The germline CDR1 and CDR2 sequences are MNHNY and SVGAGI (reference sequence). The V and J ends lost 2 bases and 2 bases, in that order; junction bases with no gene match: 6. The CDR3 region has the DNA TGTGCCAGCAGTTACGATAGCGGGGCTTCCACAGATACGCAGTATTTT. Translation: CASSYDSGASTDTQYF.

The rearrangement links TRBV2 to TRBJ2-7; no firm D call. Germline values: CDR1 SNHLY, CDR2 FYNNEI. The CDR3 length is 12 residues. Trimming stripped 8 bases from V and 3 bases from J, with 11 bases between. The CDR3 loop is CASRLEHYEQYF. Written as DNA, the CDR3 is TGTGCCAGCCGACTTGAGCACTACGAGCAGTACTTC.

The genes are TRBV5-6 and TRBJ2-5; 7 bases match TRBD1. The V and J ends lost 4 bases and 7 bases, in that order; junction bases with no gene match: 10. The CDR3 has 14 amino acids. The germline V gene encodes CDR1 SGHDT and CDR2 YYEEEE. The CDR3 coding sequence is TGTGCCAGCAGCCGAGAGACAGGGCACGGGACCCAGTACTTC. It specifies CASSRETGHGTQYF. The full variable domain, its missing parts supplied by reference TRBV5-6 and TRBJ2-5, is DAGVTQSPTHLIKTRGQQVTLRCSPKSGHDTVSWYQQALGQGPQFIFQYYEEEERQRGNFPDRFSGHQFPNYSSELNVNALLLGDSALYLCASSRETGHGTQYFGPGTRLLVL.

The genes are TRBV30 and TRBJ2-7, with 7 bases identical to TRBD1. Germline V gene lookup returns CDR1 GTSNPN and CDR2 SVGIG (reference sequence). The V segment lost 3 bases and the J segment 7 bases; nucleotides outside the gene matches: 12. The length of the CDR3 is 14 residues. This chain's CDR3 is CAWRSSGTVPEQYF. CDR3 DNA sequence: TGTGCCTGGAGATCTTCCGGGACAGTACCAGAGCAGTACTTC. Full variable domain (missing parts from reference TRBV30 and TRBJ2-7): SQTIHQWPATLVQPVGSPLSLECTVEGTSNPNLYWYRQAAGRGLQLLFYSVGIGQISSEVPQNLSASRPQDRQFILSSKKLLLSDSGFYLCAWRSSGTVPEQYFGPGTRLTVT.

J is TRBJ1-5 and V is TRBV2; perhaps TRBD1 as D (5 bases). CDR3 length: 14 amino acids. CDR1 SNHLY and CDR2 FYNNEI come from the germline V gene. V lost 4 bases, J lost 3 bases, and 10 bases lay in between. DNA for the CDR3: TGTGCCAGCAGTGGCAACAGGATCAATCAGCCCCAGCATTTT. Translating it yields CASSGNRINQPQHF.

V and J are TRBV28 and TRBJ2-5; 12 bases are a match to TRBD2. The better agreement between TRBJ2-7 and the DNA end casts doubt on the J call. Germline CDR1 and CDR2: MDHEN and SYDVKM. The CDR3 contains 15 residues. The CDR3, as DNA: TGTGCCAGCAGTTTACTGACTAGCGGGGGTTACGAGCAGTACTTC. It is translated as CASSLLTSGGYEQYF.

The V and J genes are TRBV7-2 and TRBJ1-5; TRBD1 is a possible D gene (5 bases). V was cut by 3 bases and J by 7 bases, with 7 bases left in between. CDR3 length equals 12 residues. CDR1 SGHTA and CDR2 FQGNSA come from the germline V gene. In DNA, the CDR3 is TGTGCCAGCAGCTTCAGGGAACAGCCCCAGCATTTT. It is translated as CASSFREQPQHF.

The chain links TRBV6-1 to TRBJ2-2, with 7 nucleotides matching TRBD2. Germline lookup yields CDR1 MNHNS and CDR2 SASEGT. The CDR3 covers 17 residues. Trimming took 4 bases from V and 0 from J; bases not matched to a gene: 8. The CDR3 sequence: CASSAQTSSPNTGELFF. In nucleotides, the CDR3 is TGTGCCAGCAGTGCCCAGACTAGCAGTCCGAACACCGGGGAGCTGTTTTTT.

As to this clone: The same CDR3 arises from other DNA sequences in this sample as well. CDR3 residues: CSVEDRDGYTF. The DNA for the CDR3 is TGCAGCGTTGAGGACAGGGATGGCTACACCTTC. The J gene is TRBJ1-2, the V gene TRBV29-1; the match to TRBD1 covers 8 bases. There are 11 residues in the CDR3. Germline CDR1 and CDR2: SQVTM and ANQGSEA. V lost 3 bases to trimming and J lost 6 bases; unmatched junction nucleotides: 0.

With respect to this clone: A single base is all that separates this from a far larger clone, so a read error is likely. The chain links TRBV30 to TRBJ1-1; weak D call: TRBD1 (5 bases). This CDR3 is 13 amino acids long. V dropped 5 bases and J dropped 6 bases, with 16 bases sitting between them. In germline, CDR1 is GTSNPN, CDR2 SVGIG (reference sequence). The DNA for the CDR3 is TGTGCCTGGTCCGTAGGGGTTTGGGCTGAAGCTTTCTTT. Translated: CAWSVGVWAEAFF. Looking up the rest from reference TRBV30 and TRBJ1-1 gives the full variable domain: SQTIHQWPATLVQPVGSPLSLECTVEGTSNPNLYWYRQAAGRGLQLLFYSVGIGQISSEVPQNLSASRPQDRQFILSSKKLLLSDSGFYLCAWSVGVWAEAFFGQGTRLTVV.

This chain connects TRBV6-6 to TRBJ1-2, with 8 bases identical to TRBD1. This CDR3 contains 14 residues. V lost 2 bases to trimming and J lost 1 base; unmatched junction nucleotides: 0. From germline, CDR1 is MNHNY and CDR2 SVGAGI (reference sequence). The CDR3 DNA is TGTGCCAGCAGTTACGACAGGGGTAACTATGGCTACACCTTC. Its translation: CASSYDRGNYGYTF.

This chain uses TRBV10-3 with TRBJ1-2; D call uncertain. Trimming cost V 4 bases and J 2 bases, with 8 bases left between them. The CDR3 sequence is 13 residues long. Germline-derived CDR1 and CDR2 are ENHRY and SYGVKD. CDR3 sequence (DNA): TGTGCCATCAGTGCAGAACCAAACTATGGCTACACCTTC. Its protein is CAISAEPNYGYTF.

The rearrangement uses TRBV6-1 and TRBJ1-4; unclear D gene. This CDR3 comprises 14 residues. Trimming cost V 2 bases and J 8 bases, with 12 bases left between them. From germline, CDR1 is MNHNS and CDR2 SASEGT. The CDR3 sequence: CASSETRFVEKLFF. As DNA, the CDR3 is TGTGCCAGCAGTGAAACTCGATTCGTGGAAAAACTGTTTTTT.

V is TRBV28 and J is TRBJ1-5; 8 bases align to TRBD1. Trimming at V came to 6 bases and at J to 3 bases, leaving 13 bases not matched to a gene. The CDR3 has 17 residues. The germline V gene encodes CDR1 MDHEN and CDR2 SYDVKM. Written as DNA, the CDR3 is TGTGCCAGCAGGCCTAAACCGGGGACAGGAGACAATCAGCCCCAGCATTTT. Translation: CASRPKPGTGDNQPQHF.

This rearrangement joins TRBV21-1 to TRBJ1-5; no DNA check was done on the table's D call, TRBD1. TRBV21-1 is noted as a pseudogene. The CDR3 has 14 residues. Here the CDR3 reads CASSARGGDQPQHF. DNA for the CDR3: TGTGCCAGCAGCGCAAGGGGCGGCGATCAGCCCCAGCATTTT.

This chain's CDR3 is CASSLDGQPSYNEQFF. The DNA of the CDR3 is TGCGCCAGCAGCTTGGACGGACAGCCCTCCTACAATGAGCAGTTCTTC. The chain carries TRBV5-1 and TRBJ2-1, with D tentatively TRBD1 (6 bases). This CDR3 spans 16 amino acids. Per germline, CDR1 SGHRS and CDR2 YFSETQ. V lost 0 bases and J 0 bases, leaving 10 bases between the germline ends.

This clone was seen only once. The chain links TRBV11-2 to TRBJ1-5, with D maybe TRBD1 (5 bases). CDR3 length: 15 residues. CDR1 SGHAT and CDR2 FQNNGV come from the germline V gene. The V gene lost 1 base and the J gene lost 2 bases, with 9 bases spanning the gap. The CDR3 sequence is CASSLGVRGNQPQHF. For the CDR3, the DNA is TGTGCCAGCAGCTTAGGTGTCAGGGGCAATCAGCCCCAGCATTTT.

The chain links TRBV5-6 to TRBJ1-2, with D possibly TRBD1 on 6 matching bases. The CDR3 totals 13 residues. Germline CDR1 is SGHDT and CDR2 is YYEEEE. The V end was cut by 6 bases, the J end by 2 bases, with 11 bases between. CDR3 protein: CASIRDRNYGYTF. The CDR3 nucleotides read TGTGCCAGCATCCGAGACAGGAACTATGGCTACACCTTC.

J is TRBJ1-2 and V is TRBV18; D is possibly TRBD1 (5 bases). Germline lookup yields CDR1 KGHSH and CDR2 LQKENI. V dropped 3 bases and J dropped 2 bases, with 10 bases sitting between them. This CDR3 spans 14 amino acids. This CDR3 reads CASSPPDINYGYTF. The CDR3 bases are TGTGCCAGCTCACCTCCGGACATAAACTATGGCTACACCTTC.

The chain combines TRBV6-1 with TRBJ2-5; unclear D gene. Germline assignment: CDR1 MNHNS and CDR2 SASEGT. The CDR3 runs 12 residues. Trimming shortened V by 2 bases and J by 2 bases, and 3 bases separated the two germline ends. CDR3 loop: CASSEQQETQYF. The CDR3, as DNA: TGTGCCAGCAGTGAACAGCAAGAGACCCAGTACTTC.

As regards this clone: An end of the junction does not agree with germline; a read error may underlie this. Other DNA sequences in the sample encode the same CDR3. V is TRBV7-2 and J is TRBJ1-6, with D unresolved. The CDR3 has 16 amino acids. CDR1 and CDR2 from the germline V gene are SGHTA and FQGNSA. The CDR3 reads CVSSLGPGSYHSPLHF. CDR3 DNA: TGTGTCAGCAGCTTAGGGCCAGGCTCCTATCATTCACCCCTCCATTTT.

This clone was seen a few times. The rearrangement joins TRBV2 to TRBJ1-5; D perhaps matches TRBD1 (5 bases). Trimming took off 3 bases at V and 6 bases at J, with 21 bases between the two ends. The CDR3 is 17 amino acids. Germline CDR1 reads SNHLY; CDR2 reads FYNNEI. The CDR3 is CASSERKTEFKGQPQHF. The DNA of the CDR3 is TGTGCCAGCAGTGAGCGGAAGACAGAGTTTAAGGGTCAGCCCCAGCATTTT.